Here is one T cell receptor (beta chain) with its context. This sample was taken from a study of control samples from healthy donors and cancer patients. Using immunoSEQ multiplex PCR, the repertoire was profiled, and TCRdb retains in-frame clones only, with some absent. The sample records over 150,000 clones, about 94% being singletons. Trimming left V 9 bases short and J 3 bases short, with 23 bases between. CDR1 is KGHDR, CDR2 SFDVKD, per germline. The CDR3 is 17 residues long. The rearrangement links TRBV24-1 to TRBJ1-3; D not certain. Sequencing was carried out using blood. The sequence was obtained from a middle-aged man in good health. The CDR3 sequence is CATGVAAGPQGGNTIYF. DNA for the CDR3: TGTGCCACCGGCGTCGCCGCCGGGCCTCAAGGTGGAAACACCATATATTTT.